This TCR beta chain was recorded in a study of blood T cell repertoires in COVID-19. In the study overall: In each case, the material was cDNA or gDNA derived from T cells, B-cell-depleted T cells, or PBMCs.

Clones were sequenced by immunoSEQ multiplex PCR, and TCRdb holds only the in-frame ones, with some missing. The sample lists a few hundred thousand clones, 70% to 90% seen once, with roughly 3% in the top ten. At least ten counts were recorded for this clone. Trimming cost V 11 bases and J 7 bases, with 11 bases left between them. CDR1 is ENHRY, CDR2 SYGVKD, per germline. The CDR3 spans 11 residues. Sequenced material: peripheral blood. The rearrangement uses TRBV10-3 and TRBJ2-2, with a possible D match to TRBD1 (5 bases). This sequence was found in a man aged 18 to 29 with active or convalescent COVID-19. CDR3: CAPRGDGELFF. The CDR3, as DNA: TGTGCCCCAAGGGGTGACGGGGAGCTGTTTTTT.